This note documents a single T cell receptor beta chain sequence. Its antigen is unknown. The authors sequenced patients whose flow cytometry had shown CD8+CD57+ cell expansion. Every patient presented with severe acquired aplastic anemia. Profiling that covered TCR beta VDJ and CDR3 relied on genomic DNA as its template. TCRdb re-analysed the reads in MiXCR, keeping a single row per CDR3 protein. The data show around 200,000 distinct CDR3 sequences, about 60% seen once. This specimen comes from a study of CD8+CD57+ T cells in acquired aplastic anemia. Study context: Recorded DNA amounts for sorted CD4+ and CD8+ cells had an average of 3.2 ug. Study-wide points: Around 27 CD8+ CDR3 sequences occurred in both the patients and the controls.

The CDR3 contains 13 residues. Germline loops: CDR1 DFQATT, CDR2 SNEGSKA (reference sequence). V was clipped by 6 bases and J by 3 bases; unmatched bases: 5. J is TRBJ1-2 and V is TRBV20-1, with TRBD1 identical over 9 bases. The TCR originated in a human donor with aplastic anemia. The source material was sorted CD4+, CD8+, or CD8+CD57+ T cells (not recorded which) from PBMCs. CDR3 region: CSAKTGGDYGYTF. The DNA of the CDR3 is TGCAGTGCCAAGACAGGGGGGGACTATGGCTACACCTTC.